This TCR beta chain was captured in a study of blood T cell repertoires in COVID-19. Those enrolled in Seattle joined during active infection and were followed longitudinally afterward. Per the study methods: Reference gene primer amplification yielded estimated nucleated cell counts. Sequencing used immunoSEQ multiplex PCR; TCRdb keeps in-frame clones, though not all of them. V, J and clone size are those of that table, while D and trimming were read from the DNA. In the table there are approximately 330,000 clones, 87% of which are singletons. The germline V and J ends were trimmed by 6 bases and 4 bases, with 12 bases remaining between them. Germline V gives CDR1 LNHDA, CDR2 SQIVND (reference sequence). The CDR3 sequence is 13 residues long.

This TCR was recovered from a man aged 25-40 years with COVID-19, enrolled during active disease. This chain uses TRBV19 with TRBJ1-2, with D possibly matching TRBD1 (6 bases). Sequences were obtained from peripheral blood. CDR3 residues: CASRAQGFYGYTF. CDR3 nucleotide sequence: TGTGCCAGTAGGGCACAGGGCTTCTATGGCTACACCTTC.